This T cell receptor (beta chain) derives from a study of blood T cell repertoires in COVID-19. As for the study in general: The samples span acute and convalescent COVID-19 from the United States, Italy and Spain. PBMCs, B-cell-depleted T cells, or T cells were the source of the cDNA or gDNA that made up the material.

CDR1 is SEHNR, CDR2 FQNEAQ, per germline (reference sequence). This CDR3 has 13 amino acids. The V end was cut by 6 bases, the J end by 1 base, with 9 bases between. Authors' analysis steps: Amplification of reference gene primers provided the estimated nucleated cell counts. Assay: immunoSEQ multiplex PCR; the TCRdb copy retains only in-frame clones and omits some. D and trimming come from the DNA, and the V and J calls and clone size come from that table. The sample contains about 200,000 clones, roughly 84% of which appear only once. This sequence joins TRBV7-9 and TRBJ1-1; D unresolved. The sequencing sample was made of peripheral blood. The clonotype originates from a man aged 35-49 years with acute or convalescent COVID-19. In DNA form, the CDR3 reads TGTGCCAGCAGATTAACGGGGAACACTGAAGCTTTCTTT. Encoded protein: CASRLTGNTEAFF.